This record concerns one T cell receptor beta chain sequence. This clone has a handful of counts. Its antigen specificity is not known. No base quality information exists; no much larger clone differs at one position. Each donor gave one peripheral blood draw, averaging roughly 120 mL, which was collected into heparinised tubes. A BD FACSAria II was used to sort naive, central memory, regulatory and stem cell-like memory CD4+ T cells with a panel that included CD45RO, CCR7, CD25, CD127, CD95 and CD27. All sorted populations exceeded 95% purity. PBMCs were isolated right away by Lymphoprep density gradient centrifugation and were stained directly, without culture. So that batch effects would be minimized, each experiment stained and sorted samples in pairs, pairing one healthy donor with one patient. All of the isolated RNA was reverse transcribed with the High Capacity cDNA Reverse Transcription Kit, so expressed TCRB transcripts were sequenced. Deep immunoSEQ sequencing was applied to naive, central memory and regulatory T cell samples, giving an average of roughly 3.6 million total reads per sample. After sorted cells were lysed in RLT buffer, RNA was extracted with DNase-treated RNeasy Micro or Mini kits, with the choice depending on cell number. Each cell subset was processed separately to prevent cross-contamination, with patient and healthy donor samples processed together. TCRB sequences were amplified from cDNA with the immunoSEQ multiplex PCR, producing 87-bp fragments spanning the CDR3 region. Sequencing of the amplicons was done on the Illumina HiSeq platform. The study's processing was this. Synthetic template baselines were used to correct PCR bias computationally, reads within Hamming distance 2 were collapsed, and singletons that could not be merged were discarded. Reads were aligned to IMGT to assign V, D and J genes, CDR3 length, and insertions or deletions at six rearrangement sites. Within each subset, clonotype counts were normalized to sorted cell number, after which true diversity and Gini coefficients were computed with the tcR R package. The overlap coefficient, calculated on TCRB nucleotide sequences, was used to quantify repertoire sharing. Out-of-frame TCRB sequences from naive cells were analyzed to stand in for the pre-selection repertoire. TCRdb's version of the immuneACCESS table is confined to in-frame rearrangements and falls short of the full clone set. An unresolved V gene accounts for under half of the shortfall where checked; the remainder is of unknown origin. That table is the source of V, J and clone size, and D and trimming were worked out from the DNA. Recorded for this sample are about 620,000 clones; roughly a sixth of them occurred a single time. The ten largest clones add up to approximately 0.087% of the sample.

This sample is drawn from a study of beta chain features in type 1 diabetes (dated by TCRdb to 2017 to 2018). At the level of the whole study: Patients and healthy donors did not differ in mean age, gender distribution, total cell number or subset yield. Across all samples, fewer than 110,000,000 sorted cells were examined, and cell number per subset correlated strongly with RNA yield. In the study, recently diagnosed type 1 diabetes patients and matched healthy donors were compared on the TCRB repertoires of their sorted circulating CD4+ T cell subsets. Regulatory and stem cell-like memory subsets were obtained from only 8 patients and about eight healthy donors, while naive and central memory subsets were obtained from all 30 or so donors. Overall results and qualifications from the work: Because cDNA was sequenced instead of genomic DNA, highly expressing activated cells could be over-represented, though the groups showed no difference in activation or CD3 levels. At VDJ recombination sites, patients with type 1 diabetes made fewer insertions and deleted more nucleotides, a pattern implying thymic rearrangement abnormalities. In all four CD4+ subsets, TCRB CDR3 length was moderately but significantly shorter in type 1 diabetes patients. The naive, central memory and regulatory TCRB repertoires appeared to resemble one another more closely among patients than among healthy donors. Shorter templates might have been favored by PCR, but patient and control samples were amplified and corrected together, so both groups would have been affected equally by any skew. Because the HLA sub-analyses included only small numbers of individuals, any influence of HLA type on TCRB rearrangement was left unresolved.

Based on the germline V gene (reference sequence), the CDR1 and CDR2 sequences are LNHDA and SQIVND. V and J are trimmed by 8 bases and 5 bases, and the gene matches miss 6 bases of the junction. Including the terminal cysteine and phenylalanine, the CDR3 comprises 14 residues. Just the 42-base CDR3 DNA is kept, in frame starting at base 1. In this chain, TRBV19 is recombined with TRBJ1-4, with 9 bases aligning to TRBD1. The sequencing input was naive CD4+ T cells from blood. In light of the paper, this sample's cell subset or site label describes: true naive CD4+ T cells. The clonotype originates from a man aged 18 to 29 in good health. The DNA sequence is given as TGTGCCAGTTGGGACAGGGTGGCAAATGAAAAACTGTTTTTT. Its protein product is CASWDRVANEKLFF.